This T cell receptor (beta chain) was profiled in a study of T-cell reconstitution after alpha-beta-depleted transplantation in children. From germline, CDR1 is SNHLY and CDR2 FYNNEI. CDR3 size: 14 residues. The V gene lost 2 bases and the J gene lost 2 bases, with 7 bases spanning the gap. Library preparation (for TCRbeta) was performed with unique molecular identifiers. MiXCR, run by TCRdb on the PCR reads, gives a single entry per CDR3 protein. The table records about 690,000 distinct CDR3 sequences, 16% of them present only once. This sequence originates from a human donor who donated a stem cell graft to a child with acute myeloid leukemia. The sample consisted of PBMCs from the stem cell graft donor, taken from the stem cell graft. J is TRBJ1-5 and V is TRBV2; D gene unclear. CDR3 region: CASSERNGNQPQHF. CDR3 DNA: TGTGCCAGCAGTGAAAGGAACGGCAATCAGCCCCAGCATTTT.